These 30 T cell receptor beta chains share one sample of origin, sequenced in a study of blood T cell repertoires in COVID-19. Some clones are missing from TCRdb's copy, which holds only in-frame ones; the method was immunoSEQ multiplex PCR. The profile shows around 89,000 clones, 80% to 90% of them singletons. Sequencing was carried out using peripheral blood. The receptors were gathered from a man aged 50 to 59 with acute or convalescent COVID-19.

V and J are TRBV19 and TRBJ2-2; a weak D match, TRBD2 (5 bases). The CDR3 spans 13 residues. V dropped 3 bases and J dropped 3 bases, with 5 bases sitting between them. The germline V gene encodes CDR1 LNHDA and CDR2 SQIVND (reference sequence). CDR3 sequence (DNA): TGTGCCAGTAGTATCGGGGACACCGGGGAGCTGTTTTTT. Its protein is CASSIGDTGELFF.

The chain recombines TRBV7-2 with TRBJ2-3; possible D gene TRBD2, 6 bases. This CDR3 spans 15 amino acids. V dropped 4 bases and J dropped 2 bases, with 13 bases sitting between them. CDR1 and CDR2 from the germline V gene are SGHTA and FQGNSA. CDR3: CASSSGGTVTDTQYF. In DNA form, the CDR3 reads TGTGCCAGCAGCTCTGGAGGGACGGTCACAGATACGCAGTATTTT. The entire variable domain, with the rest obtained from reference TRBV7-2 and TRBJ2-3, is as follows: GAGVSQSPSNKVTEKGKDVELRCDPISGHTALYWYRQSLGQGLEFLIYFQGNSAPDKSGLPSDRFSAERTGGSVSTLTIQRTQQEDSAVYLCASSSGGTVTDTQYFGPGTRLTVL.

V and J are TRBV6-5 and TRBJ2-1; the match to TRBD2 covers 8 bases. Germline CDR1 MNHEY, CDR2 SVGAGI. V shed 6 bases, J shed 6 bases, and the junction held 10 bases outside the gene matches. This CDR3 is 15 amino acids long. The CDR3 DNA reads as TGTGCCAGCAGCCGTATGGGCGGGGGGTCCAATGAGCAGTTCTTC. This gives the protein CASSRMGGGSNEQFF.

V and J are TRBV24-1 and TRBJ2-7; 7 bases are a match to TRBD1. The CDR3 totals 12 residues. The J segment lost 2 bases and the V segment lost 12 bases, leaving 6 bases of the junction unmatched. Germline V lookup: CDR1 KGHDR, CDR2 SFDVKD. CDR3 sequence reads: CAVRQGTYEQYV. The CDR3 region has the DNA TGTGCCGTCCGACAGGGCACCTACGAGCAGTACGTC.

This clone showed up just once. V is TRBV5-4 and J is TRBJ2-5; TRBD1 agrees at 7 bases. V lost 4 bases, J lost 4 bases, and 4 bases stayed unmatched. CDR1 and CDR2 from the germline V gene are SGHNT and YYREEE (reference sequence). The CDR3 has 13 amino acids. The CDR3 nucleotides read TGTGCCAGCAGCCAACAGGGGACAGAGACCCAGTACTTC. Translation gives CASSQQGTETQYF. Variable domain in full (rest from reference TRBV5-4 and TRBJ2-5): ETGVTQSPTHLIKTRGQQVTLRCSSQSGHNTVSWYQQALGQGPQFIFQYYREEENGRGNFPPRFSGLQFPNYSSELNVNALELDDSALYLCASSQQGTETQYFGPGTRLLVL.

The genes are TRBV29-1 and TRBJ1-1; TRBD1 aligns across 7 bases. V lost 7 bases, J lost 4 bases, and 9 bases stayed unmatched. Germline loops: CDR1 SQVTM, CDR2 ANQGSEA. This CDR3 region has 13 residues. The CDR3 here is CSAVQGLATEAFF. Here the CDR3 DNA reads TGCAGCGCCGTACAGGGGCTGGCCACTGAAGCTTTCTTT.

The count of this clone is one. This chain uses TRBV4-1 with TRBJ1-5; 10 bases align to TRBD1. V gave up 1 base and J gave up 7 bases; unmatched junction bases: 7. The CDR3 consists of 16 residues. The V gene's germline CDR1 is MGHRA and CDR2 YSYEKL. CDR3 in DNA: TGCGCCAGCAGCCAAGGGACAGGGGGTATACGGCAGCCCCAGCATTTT. Translation: CASSQGTGGIRQPQHF.

This clone was seen once. This chain links TRBV29-1 with TRBJ2-7; 9 bases map to TRBD1. The CDR3 sequence is 13 residues long. Germline trimming cut 5 bases from V and 4 bases from J; bases unmatched to any gene: 6. Germline CDR1 and CDR2: SQVTM and ANQGSEA. The CDR3 nucleotides read TGCAGCGTTTTGTATGACAGGGGGTACGAGCAGTACTTC. It yields the protein CSVLYDRGYEQYF.

The J gene is TRBJ2-7, the V gene TRBV14; D unresolved. This CDR3 is built from 12 residues. Germline assignment: CDR1 SGHDN and CDR2 FVKESK. Trimming stripped 5 bases from V and 7 bases from J, with 12 bases between. The CDR3 loop reads CASSWSRFEQYF. CDR3 bases: TGTGCCAGCAGCTGGTCGCGCTTTGAGCAGTACTTC.

CDR3 region: CASTGTENQPQHF. Written as DNA, the CDR3 is TGTGCCAGCACCGGGACAGAGAATCAGCCCCAGCATTTT. The chain uses TRBV12-3 or TRBV12-4 and TRBJ1-5, with 7 nucleotides matching TRBD1. J lost 4 bases, V lost 7 bases, and 4 bases had no gene match. The CDR3 is 13 amino acids.

In its sample, this clone was seen once. The CDR3 spells CAWSQGPLGLGYTF. For the CDR3, the DNA is TGTGCCTGGTCACAGGGGCCCCTTGGCCTTGGCTACACCTTC. V usage is TRBV30 and J usage is TRBJ1-2; 7 nucleotides align to TRBD1. The CDR3 has 14 amino acids. V was clipped by 5 bases and J by 7 bases; unmatched bases: 13. Germline CDR1 GTSNPN, CDR2 SVGIG (reference sequence).

The chain joins TRBV30 to TRBJ1-1, with 7 nucleotides matching TRBD1. The trim removed 1 base at V and 6 bases at J, leaving 2 bases unmatched. Germline V CDR1 and CDR2: GTSNPN, SVGIG (reference sequence). The CDR3 loop spans 12 amino acids. CDR3 in DNA: TGTGCCTGGAGTGGAGGGGGCCCTGAAGCTTTCTTT. Its translation: CAWSGGGPEAFF.

The chain carries TRBV5-1 and TRBJ1-2; D not certain. Trimming removed 4 bases from V and 4 bases from J, with 8 bases in between. Germline V gives CDR1 SGHRS, CDR2 YFSETQ. CDR3 size: 12 residues. CDR3 in DNA: TGCGCCAGCAGCCGCGGAGCCTATGGCTACACCTTC. Translated, it gives CASSRGAYGYTF. Supplemented by reference TRBV5-1 and TRBJ1-2, the full variable domain reads KAGVTQTPRYLIKTRGQQVTLSCSPISGHRSVSWYQQTPGQGLQFLFEYFSETQRNKGNFPGRFSGRQFSNSRSEMNVSTLELGDSALYLCASSRGAYGYTFGSGTRLTVV.

The gene calls are TRBV21-1 and TRBJ2-7; the listed D gene, TRBD1, was not tested against the DNA. TRBV21-1 is described as a pseudogene. CDR3 length: 14 amino acids. The CDR3 nucleotides read TGTGCCAGCAGCCGACGACAGATCCTGGACGAGCAGTACTTC. This gives the protein CASSRRQILDEQYF.

This chain joins TRBV6-5 and TRBJ1-3; possible D gene TRBD1, 5 bases. V lost 5 bases, J lost 1 base, and 12 bases lay in between. Per germline, CDR1 MNHEY and CDR2 SVGAGI. The CDR3 has 15 amino acids. The DNA of the CDR3 is TGTGCCAGCAGTCTAAATAGGGGATCTGGAAACACCATATATTTT. Encoded protein: CASSLNRGSGNTIYF.

V gene TRBV19 combines with J gene TRBJ1-4, with TRBD1 as a possible D gene (6 bases). The ends were cut back, 4 bases at V and 6 bases at J, with 12 bases in the middle. CDR3 length equals 14 residues. Per germline, CDR1 LNHDA and CDR2 SQIVND (reference sequence). DNA of the CDR3: TGTGCCAGTAGTAACAGGGCCGGAGATGAAAAACTGTTTTTT. This encodes CASSNRAGDEKLFF.

This rearrangement joins TRBV5-1 to TRBJ2-2; maybe TRBD1 (6 bases). Per the germline V gene, CDR1 is SGHRS and CDR2 is YFSETQ. This CDR3 has 15 amino acids. V dropped 4 bases and J dropped 4 bases, with 14 bases sitting between them. CDR3 coding DNA: TGCGCCAGCAGCGACGGGACACTCTCCACCGGGGAGCTGTTTTTT. It is translated as CASSDGTLSTGELFF.

This chain connects TRBV5-1 to TRBJ1-1; D call uncertain. The germline gives CDR1 SGHRS, CDR2 YFSETQ. The CDR3 is 16 amino acids. Trimming removed 2 bases at V and 5 bases at J, with 19 bases between. CDR3 amino acids: CASSFGSRTLRTEAFF. The CDR3 region has the DNA TGCGCCAGCAGCTTCGGGTCCAGGACTCTCAGGACTGAAGCTTTCTTT. Drawing the rest from reference TRBV5-1 and TRBJ1-1, the complete variable domain is KAGVTQTPRYLIKTRGQQVTLSCSPISGHRSVSWYQQTPGQGLQFLFEYFSETQRNKGNFPGRFSGRQFSNSRSEMNVSTLELGDSALYLCASSFGSRTLRTEAFFGQGTRLTVV.

This chain connects TRBV19 to TRBJ2-5; D is possibly TRBD2 (5 bases). CDR1 and CDR2 (germline): LNHDA, SQIVND (reference sequence). There are 12 residues in the CDR3. V was pared by 8 bases and J by 5 bases, with 12 bases between. The CDR3 DNA reads TGTGCCAGTGGCGAGGGCGGGGAGACCCAGTACTTC. It codes for CASGEGGETQYF.

CDR3 nucleotides: TGTGCCAGCAGTGCAGCTAGACAGGGGGGGCTTGGAAACACCATATATTTT. This translates into CASSAARQGGLGNTIYF. The chain joins TRBV6-1 to TRBJ1-3; 9 nucleotides match TRBD1. J gave up 3 bases and V 4 bases, and 10 bases lay outside the gene matches. Germline V gene lookup returns CDR1 MNHNS and CDR2 SASEGT. The length of the CDR3 is 17 residues.

This clone occurred once. CDR3: CASSTPGHPSSGNTIYF. The DNA of the CDR3 is TGTGCCAGCAGCACTCCGGGACACCCGAGCTCTGGAAACACCATATATTTT. The rearrangement uses TRBV21-1 and TRBJ1-3; the table gives TRBD1 as D, unverified against the DNA. TRBV21-1 is given as a pseudogene. The CDR3 covers 17 residues.

The chain is built from TRBV30 and TRBJ1-6; 8 bases agree with TRBD1. Germline CDR1 reads GTSNPN; CDR2 reads SVGIG (reference sequence). CDR3 size: 15 residues. V dropped 3 bases and J dropped 6; count of bases not matched to a gene: 7. The DNA of the CDR3 is TGTGCCTGGAGCCCATGGACAGGGTTTAATTCACCCCTCCACTTT. Residues: CAWSPWTGFNSPLHF.

The genes are TRBV15 and TRBJ1-2; no clear D gene. CDR1 is LNHNV, CDR2 YYDKDF, per germline (reference sequence). V was cut by 1 base and J by 9 bases, with 12 bases left in between. The CDR3 runs to 13 residues. The CDR3 spells CATSRGGRFRYTF. As DNA, the CDR3 is TGTGCCACCAGCAGAGGCGGCCGCTTTCGCTACACCTTC.

This clone was detected a few times. CDR3 amino acids: CAWNGQGVNSPLHF. In DNA, the CDR3 is TGTGCCTGGAACGGACAGGGGGTGAATTCACCCCTCCACTTT. The V gene is TRBV30, the J gene TRBJ1-6, with 10 positions matching TRBD1. There are 14 residues in the CDR3. Germline values: CDR1 GTSNPN, CDR2 SVGIG (reference sequence). The ends lost 4 bases at V and 7 bases at J; junction bases unmatched: 4.

V and J are TRBV5-6 and TRBJ2-1, with D tentatively TRBD2 (5 bases). Germline V gene data show CDR1 as SGHDT and CDR2 as YYEEEE. The CDR3 sequence is 16 residues long. Trimming took 0 bases from V and 7 from J, leaving 17 bases between them. CDR3: CASSLVNRLAGNEQFF. CDR3 nucleotide sequence: TGTGCCAGCAGCTTGGTAAATCGGCTAGCAGGTAATGAGCAGTTCTTC.

J is TRBJ2-2 and V is TRBV2, with TRBD1 matching over 8 bases. V shed 4 bases, J shed 5 bases, and the junction held 0 bases outside the gene matches. Germline CDR1 reads SNHLY; CDR2 reads FYNNEI. The CDR3 runs to 13 residues. The DNA for the CDR3 is TGTGCCAGCAGTGGGACAGGGACCGGGGAGCTGTTTTTT. As protein: CASSGTGTGELFF.

The chain joins TRBV12-3 or TRBV12-4 to TRBJ1-2; D is undetermined. The V and J ends lost 3 bases and 7 bases respectively, with 9 bases between them. The CDR3 is 12 residues long. The CDR3 DNA sequence: TGTGCCAGCAGTTTTACCGCGAGTGGCTACACCTTC. Protein product: CASSFTASGYTF.

This clone was detected a few times. This rearrangement joins TRBV29-1 to TRBJ1-2; perhaps TRBD1 as D (5 bases). The germline CDR1 and CDR2 sequences are SQVTM and ANQGSEA. This CDR3 has 10 amino acids. The V and J ends lost 4 bases and 8 bases respectively, with 8 bases between them. In DNA, the CDR3 is TGCAGCGTTGTAGGGGAAGGCTACACCTTC. Amino acid sequence: CSVVGEGYTF.

The rearrangement uses TRBV5-1 and TRBJ2-5; TRBD1 agrees at 9 bases. In germline, CDR1 is SGHRS, CDR2 YFSETQ. The CDR3 runs 15 residues. Trimming cost V 3 bases and J 7 bases; bases outside gene matches: 10. The CDR3 bases are TGCGCCAGCAGCTCCGTCCCGGGACAGGGAGGGACCCAGTACTTC. Residues: CASSSVPGQGGTQYF. Based on the CDR3 plus reference TRBV5-1 and TRBJ2-5, the full variable domain is KAGVTQTPRYLIKTRGQQVTLSCSPISGHRSVSWYQQTPGQGLQFLFEYFSETQRNKGNFPGRFSGRQFSNSRSEMNVSTLELGDSALYLCASSSVPGQGGTQYFGPGTRLLVL.

This clone turned up a few times. V and J are TRBV10-1 and TRBJ1-5; the match to TRBD1 covers 10 bases. Trimming removed 7 bases from V and 4 bases from J; junction bases left unmatched: 13. CDR3 size: 17 residues. The germline V gene has CDR1 WNHNN and CDR2 SYGVQD (reference sequence). CDR3 protein: CASKAQGQGLGNQPQHF. The CDR3 DNA is TGCGCCAGCAAAGCACAGGGACAGGGGTTGGGAAATCAGCCCCAGCATTTT.